The sequence of this T cell receptor (beta chain) was determined in a study of T cells after yellow fever vaccination. About the study: The fractions with low cell numbers were processed using SMART-Seq v4 Ultra Low Input.

This clonotype was seen ten or more times. MiXCR, run by TCRdb on the 5' RACE reads, gives a single entry per CDR3 protein. The sample yields more than 120,000 distinct CDR3 sequences, 6.5% to 8.5% seen once. The germline CDR1 and CDR2 sequences are LGHDT and YNNKEL (reference sequence). The CDR3 spans 15 residues. Trimming shortened V by 4 bases and J by 5 bases, and 14 bases separated the two germline ends. The V and J genes are TRBV3-1 and TRBJ2-2; a weak D match, TRBD2 (6 bases). Sample: CD4+ T cells sorted from PBMCs, taken 5 days after the yellow fever booster vaccination. This sequence originates from a man aged 25-40 years who received the YFV17D yellow fever vaccine. The CDR3 bases are TGTGCCAGCAGCCTTCGGGACGCGGGGACCGGGGAGCTGTTTTTT. Residues: CASSLRDAGTGELFF.